Below are 3 T cell receptor beta chains sequenced from a single sample in a study of identifying expanded T cells in peripheral blood. TCRdb keeps only in-frame clones here, not all; method: immunoSEQ multiplex PCR. The sample has tens of thousands of clones, about 88% seen once. Material for sequencing was blood. The receptor source for this set is a person between 18 and 75 years old in good health.

V and J are TRBV27 and TRBJ2-3, with a tentative D call TRBD2 (5 bases). Trimming stripped 4 bases from V and 5 bases from J, with 7 bases between. The CDR3 consists of 12 residues. CDR1 MNHEY and CDR2 SMNVEV come from the germline V gene (reference sequence). CDR3 bases: TGTGCCAGCAGTTCACTAGGAGATACGCAGTATTTT. Its translation: CASSSLGDTQYF.

The rearrangement uses TRBV4-2 and TRBJ2-1; 7 bases align to TRBD1. This CDR3 region has 15 residues. Germline V CDR1 and CDR2: LGHNA, YNFKEQ. V was pared by 1 base and J by 7 bases, with 7 bases of the junction left unmatched. The CDR3 DNA reads as TGTGCCAGCAGCCAAGGGACAGGTGGAAGAAATGAGCAGTTCTTC. Translation gives CASSQGTGGRNEQFF.

V is TRBV19 and J is TRBJ2-3, with a possible D match to TRBD1 (5 bases). V was trimmed by 5 bases and J by 2 bases, leaving 11 bases between them. Germline V lookup: CDR1 LNHDA, CDR2 SQIVND (reference sequence). This CDR3 region has 14 residues. The CDR3 DNA follows: TGTGCCAGTAGTGATGACAGATCCACAGATACGCAGTATTTT. It codes for CASSDDRSTDTQYF.